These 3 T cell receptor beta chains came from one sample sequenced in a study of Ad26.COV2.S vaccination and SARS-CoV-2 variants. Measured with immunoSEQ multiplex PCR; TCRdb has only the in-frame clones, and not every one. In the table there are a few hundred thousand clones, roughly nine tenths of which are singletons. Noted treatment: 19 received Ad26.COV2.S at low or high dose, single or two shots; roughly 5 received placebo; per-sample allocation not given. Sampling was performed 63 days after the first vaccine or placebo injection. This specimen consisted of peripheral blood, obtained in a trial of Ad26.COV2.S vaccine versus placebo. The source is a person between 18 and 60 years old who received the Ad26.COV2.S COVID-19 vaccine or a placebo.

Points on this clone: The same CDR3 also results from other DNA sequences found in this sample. CDR3: CASSRDRGGNQPQHF. In nucleotides, the CDR3 is TGTGCCAGCAGTAGGGACAGGGGAGGTAATCAGCCCCAGCATTTT. The chain couples TRBV6-5 to TRBJ1-5; 10 bases are shared with TRBD1. From germline, CDR1 is MNHEY and CDR2 SVGAGI. V lost 5 bases, J lost 4 bases, and 5 bases stayed unmatched. This CDR3 comprises 15 residues.

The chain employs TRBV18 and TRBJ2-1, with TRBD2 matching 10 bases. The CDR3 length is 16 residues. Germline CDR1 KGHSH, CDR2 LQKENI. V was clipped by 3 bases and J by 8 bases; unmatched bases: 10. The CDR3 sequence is CASSPNERGGLDEQFF. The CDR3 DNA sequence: TGTGCCAGCTCACCTAATGAGCGGGGGGGTTTGGATGAGCAGTTCTTC.

The CDR3 loop is CASSRLAVSTDTQYF. Written as DNA, the CDR3 is TGTGCCAGCAGTAGACTAGCGGTTAGCACAGATACGCAGTATTTT. The chain joins TRBV6-5 to TRBJ2-3; TRBD2 aligns across 9 bases. The CDR3 is 15 amino acids. V shed 5 bases and J 0 bases; nucleotides not matched to a gene: 3. From germline, CDR1 is MNHEY and CDR2 SVGAGI.